This T cell receptor beta chain derives from a study of CD8+ T cells in alopecia areata. Whole-study findings and limits: Sequences from scalp samples also cover resident alphabeta T cells of normal skin. Unlike in mice, where it was clearer, TCR sharing across patients was less clear, possibly HLA-related.

Extracted RNA was reverse transcribed, and the resulting cDNA served as sequencing template. Assay: immunoSEQ multiplex PCR; the TCRdb copy retains only in-frame clones and omits some. Among 90,000 to 120,000 clones listed, under 60% were seen once. Researchers gathered lesional scalp punch biopsies and peripheral blood from patients with alopecia areata. Separation by sorting yielded CD4+ and CD8+ T cells from PBMCs. With respect to this clone: Its target is unknown.

The sequence derives from a human donor with alopecia areata. Sequencing was performed on NKG2D-low CD8+ T cells sorted from blood.

CDR3 protein: CASSSTSDQPGTQYF. The CDR3 DNA reads TGTGCCAGCAGTTCGACTAGCGACCAACCTGGTACGCAGTATTTT. The rearrangement uses TRBV27 and TRBJ2-3; 8 nucleotides match TRBD2. Germline V gene sequence: CDR1 MNHEY, CDR2 SMNVEV (reference sequence). V lost 4 bases, J lost 8 bases, and 11 bases stayed unmatched. This CDR3 comprises 15 residues.